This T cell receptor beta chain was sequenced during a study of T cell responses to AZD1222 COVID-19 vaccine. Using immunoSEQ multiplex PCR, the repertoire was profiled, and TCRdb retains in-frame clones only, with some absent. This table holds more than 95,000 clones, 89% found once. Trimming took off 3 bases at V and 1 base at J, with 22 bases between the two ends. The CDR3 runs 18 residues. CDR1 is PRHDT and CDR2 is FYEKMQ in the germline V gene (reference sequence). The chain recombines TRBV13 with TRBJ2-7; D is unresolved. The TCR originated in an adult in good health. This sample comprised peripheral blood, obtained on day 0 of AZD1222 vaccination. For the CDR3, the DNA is TGTGCCAGCAGCTTTCCCCCCACCGCCACGGAGAGTTCCTACGAGCAGTACTTC. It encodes CASSFPPTATESSYEQYF.